Sequencing of this T cell receptor (beta chain) was carried out in a study of shared clonotypes between healthy human individuals. Study summary: Three plates each covered CD4 naive and memory; CD8 naive two, CD8 memory one.

CDR3 length: 14 amino acids. V lost 2 bases and J 7 bases, leaving 15 bases between the germline ends. Germline V gene lookup returns CDR1 SNHLY and CDR2 FYNNEI. Broader study findings: The donor pool, a small one, limited the genetic and exposure-history diversity represented. About 5% of naive CD4 clonotypes were shared across four donors. The generation probabilities recorded for non-shared clonotypes fell below those of clonotypes shared by all four donors.

As regards this clone: Its antigen is unidentified.

Clones were sequenced by immunoSEQ multiplex PCR, and TCRdb holds only the in-frame ones, with some missing. The sample carries 2 million to 2.5 million clones, 92% recorded once. The sequence came from a man between 18 and 29 years old in good health. Some clones in this sample may be carry-over from other donors' samples. The chain carries TRBV2 and TRBJ2-7, with D possibly TRBD2 on 5 matching bases. The specimen sequenced was naive CD4+ T cells from PBMCs. Subset defined: CD45RA+ positively selected. In nucleotides, the CDR3 is TGTGCCAGCAGTGAAAGGCTAGCTTCGGGGGAGCAGTACTTC. The encoded protein is CASSERLASGEQYF.